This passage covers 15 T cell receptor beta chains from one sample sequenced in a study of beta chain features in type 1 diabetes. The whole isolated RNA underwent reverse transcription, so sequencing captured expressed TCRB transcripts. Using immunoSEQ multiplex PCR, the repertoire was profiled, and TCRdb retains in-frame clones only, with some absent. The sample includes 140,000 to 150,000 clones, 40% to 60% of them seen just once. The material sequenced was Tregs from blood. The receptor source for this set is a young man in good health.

The CDR3 DNA sequence: TGTGCCAGCAGTCTAGCGGGCCGGATGGGTTATGAGCAGTTCTTC. Protein sequence: CASSLAGRMGYEQFF. The chain employs TRBV28 and TRBJ2-1, with 8 nucleotides matching TRBD2. Germline trimming cut 5 bases from V and 8 bases from J; bases unmatched to any gene: 11. Germline V lookup: CDR1 MDHEN, CDR2 SYDVKM. This CDR3 contains 15 residues.

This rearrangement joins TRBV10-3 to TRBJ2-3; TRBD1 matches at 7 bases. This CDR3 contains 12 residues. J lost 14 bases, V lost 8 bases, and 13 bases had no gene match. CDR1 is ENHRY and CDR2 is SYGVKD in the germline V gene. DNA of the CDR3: TGTGCCATCCACGGGACAGACGGTTATCGGTATTTT. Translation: CAIHGTDGYRYF.

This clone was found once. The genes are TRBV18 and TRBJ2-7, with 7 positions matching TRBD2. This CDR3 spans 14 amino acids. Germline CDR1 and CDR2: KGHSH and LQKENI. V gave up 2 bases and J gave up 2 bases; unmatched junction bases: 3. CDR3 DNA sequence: TGTGCCAGCTCACCAGGGGGGGAGCCCTACGAGCAGTACTTC. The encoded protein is CASSPGGEPYEQYF.

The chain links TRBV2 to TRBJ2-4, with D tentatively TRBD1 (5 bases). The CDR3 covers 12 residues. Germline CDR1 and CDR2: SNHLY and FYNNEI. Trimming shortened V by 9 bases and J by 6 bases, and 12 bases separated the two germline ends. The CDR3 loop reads CASQGISNIQYF. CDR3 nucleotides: TGTGCCAGTCAGGGTATTTCAAACATTCAGTACTTC.

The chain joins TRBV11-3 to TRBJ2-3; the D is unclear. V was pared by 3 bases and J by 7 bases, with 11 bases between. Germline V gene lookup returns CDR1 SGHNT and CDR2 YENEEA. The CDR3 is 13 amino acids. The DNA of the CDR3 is TGTGCCAGCAGCTTCTTAGTCGGGTATACGCAGTATTTT. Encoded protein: CASSFLVGYTQYF.

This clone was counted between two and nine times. The CDR3 loop reads CSVGRVGGTEAFF. CDR3 bases: TGCAGCGTTGGAAGGGTGGGGGGCACTGAAGCTTTCTTT. The V call is TRBV29-1, the J call TRBJ1-1; the D gene is possibly TRBD1 (5 bases). The V and J ends lost 4 bases and 4 bases respectively, with 13 bases between them. CDR1 is SQVTM, CDR2 ANQGSEA, per germline. CDR3 length equals 13 residues.

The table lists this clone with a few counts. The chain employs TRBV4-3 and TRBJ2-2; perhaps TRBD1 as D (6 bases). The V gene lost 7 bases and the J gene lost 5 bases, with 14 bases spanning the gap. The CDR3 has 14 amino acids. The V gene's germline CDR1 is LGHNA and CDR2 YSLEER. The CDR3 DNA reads TGCGCCAGCAACAACAGGGCGGGTACCGGGGAGCTGTTTTTT. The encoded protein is CASNNRAGTGELFF.

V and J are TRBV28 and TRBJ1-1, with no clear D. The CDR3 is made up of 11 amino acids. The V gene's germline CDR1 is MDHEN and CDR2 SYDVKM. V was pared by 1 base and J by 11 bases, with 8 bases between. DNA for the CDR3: TGTGCCAGCAGTTTATATGATCGGGCTTTCTTT. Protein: CASSLYDRAFF.

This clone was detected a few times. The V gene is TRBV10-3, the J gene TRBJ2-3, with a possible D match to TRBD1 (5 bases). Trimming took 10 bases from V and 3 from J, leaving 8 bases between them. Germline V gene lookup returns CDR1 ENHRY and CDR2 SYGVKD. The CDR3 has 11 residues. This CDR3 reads CATDSTDTQYF. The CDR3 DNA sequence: TGTGCCACCGACAGTACAGATACGCAGTATTTT.

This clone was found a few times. The CDR3 protein is CASSLTAPGHYGYTF. The CDR3 coding sequence is TGTGCCAGCAGCCTAACCGCCCCGGGACATTATGGCTACACCTTC. The rearrangement uses TRBV7-2 and TRBJ1-2; D perhaps matches TRBD1 (6 bases). With 5 bases removed from V and 5 bases from J, the gap between germline ends came to 18 bases. Germline CDR1 is SGHTA and CDR2 is FQGNSA. This CDR3 region has 15 residues.

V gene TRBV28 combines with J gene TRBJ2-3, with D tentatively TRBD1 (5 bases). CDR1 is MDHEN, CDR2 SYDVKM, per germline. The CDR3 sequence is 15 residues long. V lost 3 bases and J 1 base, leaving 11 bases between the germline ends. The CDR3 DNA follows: TGTGCCAGCAGTTTCGAAGACAGTGGCACAGATACGCAGTATTTT. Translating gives CASSFEDSGTDTQYF.

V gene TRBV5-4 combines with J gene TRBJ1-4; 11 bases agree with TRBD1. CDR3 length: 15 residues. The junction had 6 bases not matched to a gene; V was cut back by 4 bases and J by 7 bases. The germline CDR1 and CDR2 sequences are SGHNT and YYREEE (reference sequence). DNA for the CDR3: TGTGCCAGCAGCCCGGAGGACAGGGGGCCTGAAAAACTGTTTTTT. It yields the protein CASSPEDRGPEKLFF.

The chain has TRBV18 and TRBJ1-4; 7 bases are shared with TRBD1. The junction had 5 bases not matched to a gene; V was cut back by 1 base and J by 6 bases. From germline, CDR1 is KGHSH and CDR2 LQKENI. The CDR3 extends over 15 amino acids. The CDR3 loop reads CASSPRGTVDEKLFF. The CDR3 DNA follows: TGTGCCAGCTCACCACGGGGGACAGTTGATGAAAAACTGTTTTTT.

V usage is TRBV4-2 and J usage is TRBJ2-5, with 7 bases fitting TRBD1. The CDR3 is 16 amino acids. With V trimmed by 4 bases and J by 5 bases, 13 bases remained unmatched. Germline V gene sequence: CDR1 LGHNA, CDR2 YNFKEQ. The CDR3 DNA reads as TGTGCCAGCAGCCGAGGACAGGAAGGGGGCCGGGAGACCCAGTACTTC. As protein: CASSRGQEGGRETQYF.

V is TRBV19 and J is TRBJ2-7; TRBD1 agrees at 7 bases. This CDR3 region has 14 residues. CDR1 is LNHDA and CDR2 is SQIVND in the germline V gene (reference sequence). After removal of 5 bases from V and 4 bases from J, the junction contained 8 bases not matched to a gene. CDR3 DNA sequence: TGTGCCAGTAGTTACTCACAGGGGTTATACGAGCAGTACTTC. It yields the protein CASSYSQGLYEQYF.